There are a few counts of the clone carrying this T cell receptor (beta chain). Authors' processing steps: Amplification with reference gene primers provided the estimates of nucleated cell counts. Profiled with immunoSEQ multiplex PCR; TCRdb holds only in-frame clones, not every one. The V and J calls and clone size were taken over from that table, and D and trimming were inferred from the DNA. This sample has roughly 100,000 clones; about nine tenths occur once, and the top ten carry 15% to 20%. This record comes from a study of blood T cell repertoires in COVID-19. About the study: The origin of the acute and convalescent COVID-19 samples was the United States, Italy and Spain. T cells, B-cell-depleted T cells, or PBMCs provided the cDNA or gDNA that served as material.

The germline CDR1 and CDR2 sequences are SGHDT and YYEEEE. The CDR3 totals 15 residues. V lost 2 bases and J 2 bases, leaving 8 bases between the germline ends. The sequenced sample was peripheral blood. This receptor was taken from a man in his forties or fifties with acute or convalescent COVID-19. The rearrangement uses TRBV5-6 and TRBJ2-6, with D possibly matching TRBD1 (5 bases). The CDR3 protein is CASSLPRAGANVLTF. The CDR3 bases are TGTGCCAGCAGCTTACCCAGGGCTGGGGCCAACGTCCTGACTTTC. The full variable domain, in which reference TRBV5-6 and TRBJ2-6 provide the parts outside the CDR3, is DAGVTQSPTHLIKTRGQQVTLRCSPKSGHDTVSWYQQALGQGPQFIFQYYEEEERQRGNFPDRFSGHQFPNYSSELNVNALLLGDSALYLCASSLPRAGANVLTFGAGSRLTVL.